Shown below are 22 T cell receptor beta chains from a single sample sequenced in a study of blood T cell repertoires in COVID-19. Sequenced by immunoSEQ multiplex PCR; TCRdb stores in-frame clones only, minus some. The table includes 20,000 to 30,000 clones, more than 75% detected once. The sample comprised peripheral blood. The source of these receptors is a human donor with active COVID-19. The donor label of this sample is uncertain.

This clone has only one observation. This chain links TRBV29-1 with TRBJ2-5, with 7 bases identical to TRBD1. This CDR3 region has 13 residues. V was clipped by 2 bases and J by 4 bases; unmatched bases: 4. Germline loops: CDR1 SQVTM, CDR2 ANQGSEA. CDR3 residues: CSVEPRQGETQYF. CDR3 coding DNA: TGCAGCGTTGAACCCCGACAGGGAGAGACCCAGTACTTC.

The V and J genes are TRBV3-1 (or the pseudogene TRBV3-2) and TRBJ2-4; D is uncertain. The germline gives CDR1 LGHDT, CDR2 YNNKEL (reference sequence). Trimming took 2 bases from V and 0 from J, leaving 11 bases between them. This CDR3 has 16 amino acids. CDR3 nucleotide sequence: TGTGCCAGCAGCCAATATGTGGCCCTAGCCAAAAACATTCAGTACTTC. Amino acid sequence: CASSQYVALAKNIQYF.

The chain couples TRBV6-5 to TRBJ1-1; maybe TRBD1 (5 bases). The CDR3 spans 15 residues. V was clipped by 7 bases and J by 7 bases, with 22 bases between them. Germline CDR1 is MNHEY and CDR2 is SVGAGI. The CDR3 nucleotides read TGTGCCAGCATTTTGCTTGGGAGGGGTTTAGGTGAAGCTTTCTTT. Amino acids: CASILLGRGLGEAFF.

This sequence joins TRBV18 and TRBJ2-7; no definite D call. Germline values: CDR1 KGHSH, CDR2 LQKENI. Trimming shortened V by 1 base and J by 4 bases, and 8 bases separated the two germline ends. The CDR3 runs 13 residues. CDR3 residues: CASSPHSQYEQYF. CDR3 nucleotides: TGTGCCAGCTCACCACACAGTCAATACGAGCAGTACTTC.

This rearrangement joins TRBV18 to TRBJ1-5; 8 nucleotides match TRBD1. The CDR3 is made up of 14 amino acids. Trimming at V came to 9 bases and at J to 5 bases, leaving 9 bases not matched to a gene. CDR1 KGHSH and CDR2 LQKENI come from the germline V gene. CDR3 sequence: CASTEDRDHQPQHF. DNA for the CDR3: TGTGCCAGTACCGAGGACAGGGACCATCAGCCCCAGCATTTT.

By share, this clone ranks as medium-sized. The rearrangement joins TRBV5-1 to TRBJ2-7; D is perhaps TRBD2 (6 bases). V lost 1 base and J lost 4, with 12 bases in between. CDR3 length equals 14 residues. Germline CDR1 reads SGHRS; CDR2 reads YFSETQ. CDR3 residues: CASSLQGGMYEQYF. CDR3 nucleotides: TGCGCCAGCAGCTTGCAAGGCGGGATGTACGAGCAGTACTTC.

The rearrangement links TRBV6-6 to TRBJ2-3, with TRBD2 identical over 13 bases. This CDR3 is built from 16 residues. Per germline, CDR1 MNHNY and CDR2 SVGAGI (reference sequence). Germline trimming cut 0 bases from V and 7 bases from J; bases unmatched to any gene: 4. CDR3 DNA: TGTGCCAGCAGTTACTCGACTAGCGGGGGGTTGAATACGCAGTATTTT. It specifies CASSYSTSGGLNTQYF.

J is TRBJ2-5 and V is TRBV5-4; TRBD1 matches at 7 bases. Germline V CDR1 and CDR2: SGHNT, YYREEE (reference sequence). The CDR3 totals 16 residues. V was clipped by 4 bases and J by 1 base; unmatched bases: 10. In DNA form, the CDR3 reads TGTGCCAGCAGCCTGGGACAGAGACAAATCCAAGAGACCCAGTACTTC. This encodes CASSLGQRQIQETQYF.

This rearrangement joins TRBV5-4 to TRBJ2-5; D remains unclear. Per germline, CDR1 SGHNT and CDR2 YYREEE (reference sequence). The CDR3 is 14 residues long. The ends were cut back, 3 bases at V and 1 base at J, with 10 bases in the middle. The CDR3 region is CASSSAAVQETQYF. The DNA of the CDR3 is TGTGCCAGCAGCTCTGCCGCGGTCCAAGAGACCCAGTACTTC.

J is TRBJ2-3 and V is TRBV7-9; no firm D call. V dropped 1 base and J dropped 7 bases, with 9 bases sitting between them. Germline V lookup: CDR1 SEHNR, CDR2 FQNEAQ (reference sequence). This CDR3 is 13 amino acids long. CDR3 loop: CASSLVSDYTQYF. CDR3 in DNA: TGTGCCAGCAGCTTAGTTTCCGACTATACGCAGTATTTT.

The V and J genes are TRBV5-1 and TRBJ2-2; 11 bases match TRBD2. V dropped 0 bases and J dropped 5; count of bases not matched to a gene: 0. The germline V gene has CDR1 SGHRS and CDR2 YFSETQ. This CDR3 contains 15 residues. This CDR3 is CASSLGTSGTGELFF. The CDR3 region has the DNA TGCGCCAGCAGCTTGGGGACTAGCGGGACCGGGGAGCTGTTTTTT.

This chain links TRBV18 with TRBJ1-1; 8 positions match TRBD1. V dropped 8 bases and J dropped 1; count of bases not matched to a gene: 3. Germline assignment: CDR1 KGHSH and CDR2 LQKENI. The CDR3 loop spans 13 amino acids. As DNA, the CDR3 is TGTGCCAGCGCGGGACAGGAGAACACTGAAGCTTTCTTT. Its translation is CASAGQENTEAFF.

The chain joins TRBV27 to TRBJ2-1; D is ambiguous. Trimming took off 3 bases at V and 4 bases at J, with 7 bases between the two ends. CDR3 size: 13 residues. CDR1 and CDR2 from the germline V gene are MNHEY and SMNVEV (reference sequence). The CDR3 region has the DNA TGTGCCAGCAGTTTGGAGATTTACAATGAGCAGTTCTTC. Translated, it gives CASSLEIYNEQFF.

V is TRBV7-6 and J is TRBJ2-7; 8 bases fit TRBD2. CDR1 SGHVS and CDR2 FNYEAQ come from the germline V gene. With 3 bases clipped from V and 0 bases from J, the junction kept 4 bases outside the gene matches. CDR3 length: 15 residues. Written as DNA, the CDR3 is TGTGCCAGCAGCTTTGGCGGGGGGAGCTCCTACGAGCAGTACTTC. As protein: CASSFGGGSSYEQYF.

The gene calls are TRBV2 and TRBJ2-2, with D unclear. Trimming shortened V by 4 bases and J by 7 bases, and 4 bases separated the two germline ends. Germline values: CDR1 SNHLY, CDR2 FYNNEI. The CDR3 spans 11 residues. CDR3 nucleotides: TGTGCCAGCAGTGCGTACGGGGAGCTGTTTTTT. Translation: CASSAYGELFF.

The V gene is TRBV5-1, the J gene TRBJ1-5; tentatively, D is TRBD1 (5 bases). This CDR3 contains 16 residues. Trimming took 4 bases from V and 4 from J, leaving 18 bases between them. Looked up from germline, CDR1 is SGHRS and CDR2 is YFSETQ. CDR3 nucleotides: TGCGCCAGCAGCGTCGGGACTGACACGGGAAATCAGCCCCAGCATTTT. Amino acid sequence: CASSVGTDTGNQPQHF.

V usage is TRBV7-3 and J usage is TRBJ2-3, with a possible D match to TRBD1 (5 bases). V gave up 5 bases and J gave up 0 bases, with 18 bases separating them. The germline V gene has CDR1 SGHTA and CDR2 FQGTGA. The CDR3 spans 17 residues. CDR3 nucleotide sequence: TGTGCCAGCAGCCACCTACCAGGGCCCGGCAGCACAGATACGCAGTATTTT. Translation: CASSHLPGPGSTDTQYF.

This clone was seen once. The chain joins TRBV3-1 (or the pseudogene TRBV3-2) to TRBJ2-7, with D possibly matching TRBD1 (6 bases). Germline V CDR1 and CDR2: LGHDT, YNNKEL (reference sequence). This CDR3 is built from 17 residues. V was trimmed by 1 base and J by 3 bases, leaving 19 bases between them. The CDR3 sequence: CASSQGTNRGSRYEQYF. DNA for the CDR3: TGTGCCAGCAGCCAAGGCACCAATAGGGGGAGCCGCTACGAGCAGTACTTC.

This clone was seen more than once but under ten times. The rearrangement links TRBV5-1 to TRBJ1-3; 7 positions match TRBD1. Germline V CDR1 and CDR2: SGHRS, YFSETQ. CDR3 length: 15 amino acids. V trimming: 4 bases; J trimming: 0 bases; junction bases outside the gene matches: 4. The CDR3 DNA sequence: TGCGCCAGCAGCCCCACAGGGGACTCTGGAAACACCATATATTTT. It translates to CASSPTGDSGNTIYF.

The CDR3 region has the DNA TGTGCCAGCAGCTTAGACATGGACTGGACAGGGAGCGATGAGCAGTTCTTC. It translates to CASSLDMDWTGSDEQFF. The chain employs TRBV7-8 and TRBJ2-1; 8 bases fit TRBD1. Per germline, CDR1 SGHVS and CDR2 FQNEAQ. After removal of 1 base from V and 8 bases from J, the junction contained 13 bases not matched to a gene. CDR3 size: 17 residues.

V gene TRBV19 combines with J gene TRBJ2-6; unclear D gene. V dropped 4 bases and J dropped 0 bases, with 10 bases sitting between them. CDR1 and CDR2 (germline): LNHDA, SQIVND (reference sequence). The CDR3 is 16 amino acids. CDR3 residues: CASSSPGNSGANVLTF. CDR3 in DNA: TGTGCCAGTAGTAGTCCGGGTAACTCTGGGGCCAACGTCCTGACTTTC.

The sample holds a few counts of this clone. The chain joins TRBV5-1 to TRBJ1-6; no reliable D call. V was pared by 0 bases and J by 16 bases, with 17 bases between. CDR1 and CDR2 from the germline V gene are SGHRS and YFSETQ. The CDR3 runs 14 residues. Written as DNA, the CDR3 is TGCGCCAGCAGCTTGGCCGGAGAGCTTTCGCCTCTCCACTTT. Its protein is CASSLAGELSPLHF.